This entry concerns a single T cell receptor beta chain. The antigen this receptor binds is unknown. It has no much larger one-base neighbor in the sample; base qualities were not kept. V is shortened by 3 bases, J by 4 bases, and the region joining them spans 7 bases. Measured from the cysteine to the phenylalanine, the CDR3 is 12 residues long. Kept here is only the CDR3 DNA, which spans 36 bases and is read in frame from base 1. CDR1 and CDR2 are read off the germline V gene as KGHSH and LQKENI. Library preparation was by the immunoSEQ multiplex PCR assay. TCRdb mirrors the immuneACCESS table, restricted to in-frame sequences. Some clones are absent from its copies; in checked studies, under half trace to an unresolved V gene, and the reason for the others is unknown. Recorded for this sample are about 120,000 clones; around 92% of them occurred a single time. Roughly 40% of the sample belongs to the ten largest clones.

These data are taken from a study of control samples from healthy donors and cancer patients (dated by TCRdb to the early 2020s). This sequence originates from a man aged 45-60 years in good health. This receptor chain uses TRBV18 and TRBJ2-7; matching of 5 bases hints at TRBD1 as the D gene. Specimen: blood. The CDR3 reads as follows: CASSPPGYEQYF. The DNA sequence follows: TGTGCCAGCTCACCCCCAGGGTACGAGCAGTACTTC.